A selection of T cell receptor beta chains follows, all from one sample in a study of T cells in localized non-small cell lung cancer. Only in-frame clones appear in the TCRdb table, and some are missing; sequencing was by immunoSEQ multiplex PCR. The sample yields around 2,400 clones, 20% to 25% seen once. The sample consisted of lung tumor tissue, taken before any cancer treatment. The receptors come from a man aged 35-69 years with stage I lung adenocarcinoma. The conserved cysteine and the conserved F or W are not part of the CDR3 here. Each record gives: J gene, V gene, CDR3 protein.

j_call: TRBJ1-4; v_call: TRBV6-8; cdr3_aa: ASRPRGGGEKLF
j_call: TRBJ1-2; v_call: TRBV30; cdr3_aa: ACRTGGGGYT
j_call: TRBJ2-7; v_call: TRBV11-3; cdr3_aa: ASSDGQGDASYEQY
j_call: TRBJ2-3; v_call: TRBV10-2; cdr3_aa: ASSTPGGTDTQY
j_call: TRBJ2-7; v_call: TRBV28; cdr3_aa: ASSLYRGRGEQY
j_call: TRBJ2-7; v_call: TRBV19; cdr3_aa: ASSIGLASYEQY
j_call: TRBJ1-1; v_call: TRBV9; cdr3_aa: ASSAWDSWNTEAF
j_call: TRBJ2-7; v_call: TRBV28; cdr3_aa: ASRPAFTYEQY
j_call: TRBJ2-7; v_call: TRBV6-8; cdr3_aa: ASSYLLGTRNHEQY
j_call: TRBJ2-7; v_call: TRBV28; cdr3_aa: ASSPGQGKIGSYEQY
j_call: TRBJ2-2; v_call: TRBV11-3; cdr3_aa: ASSGRGTENTGELF
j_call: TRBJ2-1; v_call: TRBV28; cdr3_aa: ASSTDRVRWI
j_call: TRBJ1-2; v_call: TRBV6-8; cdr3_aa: ASSYSTGGTVYGYT
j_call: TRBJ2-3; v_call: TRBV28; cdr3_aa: ASSFLPGQGIGKQY
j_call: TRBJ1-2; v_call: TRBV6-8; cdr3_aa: AIKSAGEEGYGYT
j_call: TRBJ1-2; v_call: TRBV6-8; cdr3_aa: ASSYRGQGYGYT
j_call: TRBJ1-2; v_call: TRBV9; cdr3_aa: ASSVRGGSYGYT
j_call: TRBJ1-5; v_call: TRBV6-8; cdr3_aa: ASSYRFGTDNQPQH
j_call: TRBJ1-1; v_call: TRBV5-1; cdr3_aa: ASSLLQGNTEAF
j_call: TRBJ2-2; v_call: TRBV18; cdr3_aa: ASSPLTGAGTGELF
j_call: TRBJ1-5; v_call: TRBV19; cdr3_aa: ASTDRGNQPQH
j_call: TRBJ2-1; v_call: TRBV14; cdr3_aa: ASSYYNEQF
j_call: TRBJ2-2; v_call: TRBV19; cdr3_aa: ASSQPRGTNTGELF
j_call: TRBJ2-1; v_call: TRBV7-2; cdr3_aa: ASSPGTLNTQF
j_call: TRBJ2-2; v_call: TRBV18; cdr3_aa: ASSPLNTGELF
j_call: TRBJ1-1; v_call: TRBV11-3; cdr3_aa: ASSLDTGQGANEAF
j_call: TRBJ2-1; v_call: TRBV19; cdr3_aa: ATHGGAGRGIYNEQF
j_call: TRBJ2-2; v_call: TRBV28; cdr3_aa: ASGRIANTGELF
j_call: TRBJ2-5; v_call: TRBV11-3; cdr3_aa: ASSPPPGTSGIQETQY
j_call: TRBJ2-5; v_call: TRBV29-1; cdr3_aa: SVRGSVSQETQY
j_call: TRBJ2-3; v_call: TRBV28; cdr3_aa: ASSPRLGRGADTQY